The next 4 T cell receptor beta chains were all read from a single sample in a study of T cell responses to AZD1222 COVID-19 vaccine (dated by TCRdb to the early 2020s). The time point label on this specimen signifies: baseline before first vaccination. Libraries were made using the immunoSEQ multiplex PCR assay. Drawn from immuneACCESS, this table holds only the in-frame rearrangements with V and J called that TCRdb kept. Clones are partly lost; checked studies trace under half to an unresolved V gene and leave the rest unexplained. The sample table contains around 120,000 clones; only one count was recorded for roughly 90% of them. Together, the top ten hold roughly 4.2% of the sample. The input for sequencing was peripheral blood, taken on day 0 of AZD1222 vaccination. These receptors were taken from an adult in good health.

The chain has TRBV30 and TRBJ1-4; D not certain. The CDR3 covers 15 residues. V lost 5 bases to trimming and J lost 0 bases, with 13 bases between them. Looked up from germline, CDR1 is GTSNPN and CDR2 is SVGIG (reference sequence). The CDR3 reads CAWQKKLATNEKLFF. The DNA for the CDR3 is TGTGCCTGGCAAAAGAAACTGGCAACTAATGAAAAACTGTTTTTT.

This sequence joins TRBV5-1 and TRBJ1-2; 8 nucleotides agree with TRBD1. V lost 3 bases, J lost 0 bases, and 13 bases stayed unmatched. Looked up from germline, CDR1 is SGHRS and CDR2 is YFSETQ. The CDR3 extends over 18 amino acids. As DNA, the CDR3 is TGCGCCAGCAGCTCACCACGACAGGGGACACGACCTAACTATGGCTACACCTTC. It yields the protein CASSSPRQGTRPNYGYTF.

The chain has TRBV12-1 and TRBJ1-6. TRBV12-1 is reported as a pseudogene. This CDR3 comprises 15 residues. The CDR3 region is CASSGIRQTSSPLHF. DNA of the CDR3: TGTGCCAGCAGCGGAATAAGACAGACTAGTTCGCCCCTCCACTTT.

This rearrangement joins TRBV5-1 to TRBJ1-1; possibly TRBD1 for D (5 bases). The CDR3 length is 15 residues. Germline CDR1 and CDR2: SGHRS and YFSETQ. V lost 0 bases to trimming and J lost 4 bases, with 13 bases between them. Here the CDR3 reads CASSLVSRVVTEAFF. CDR3 sequence (DNA): TGCGCCAGCAGCTTGGTATCCAGGGTGGTCACTGAAGCTTTCTTT.